This TCR beta chain was recorded in a study of response to subunit inactivated influenza vaccine. V lost 6 bases and J lost 5, with 15 bases in between. The CDR3 covers 14 residues. From germline, CDR1 is SGHTA and CDR2 FQGNSA. This clonotype was detected a few times. What it recognizes is unknown. TCRdb used MiXCR to reprocess the RT-PCR reads, holding one entry per CDR3 protein. The sample consists of fewer than 700,000 distinct CDR3 sequences, about an eighth of them appearing once. Overall study findings and caveats: Authors suggested that a seasonal influenza vaccination recruits few new T cells each time.

The source was PBMCs from blood, collected around seven weeks after vaccination. V usage is TRBV7-2 and J usage is TRBJ2-3; tentatively, D is TRBD2 (5 bases). The sequence derives from a man aged 50-59 years who received an inactivated influenza vaccine. The CDR3 DNA reads as TGTGCCAGCAGATCAAGGACTGCAATAGATACGCAGTATTTT. It specifies CASRSRTAIDTQYF.